The 24 T cell receptor beta chains given below trace back to one sample, sequenced in a study of blood T cell repertoires in COVID-19. Sequencing used immunoSEQ multiplex PCR; TCRdb keeps in-frame clones, though not all of them. The table shows roughly 200,000 clones, with about 85% occurring only once. Sequencing input: peripheral blood. Receptors originate from a person aged 70 to 79 with COVID-19, enrolled during active disease.

The chain joins TRBV6-1 to TRBJ1-1, with D perhaps TRBD1 (5 bases). Germline V gene sequence: CDR1 MNHNS, CDR2 SASEGT. CDR3 size: 16 residues. V lost 0 bases and J 4 bases, leaving 15 bases between the germline ends. CDR3 coding DNA: TGTGCCAGCAGTGAAGCTGGTTTTGGCAGGGCCACTGAAGCTTTCTTT. Encoded protein: CASSEAGFGRATEAFF.

This clone was picked up many times. The CDR3 spells CASSLGSISYEQYF. As DNA, the CDR3 is TGTGCCAGCAGCTTAGGTAGCATCTCCTACGAGCAGTACTTC. The chain combines TRBV7-9 with TRBJ2-7, with D uncertain. Trimming took 1 base from V and 0 from J, leaving 7 bases between them. The CDR3 covers 14 residues. Germline assignment: CDR1 SEHNR and CDR2 FQNEAQ (reference sequence).

The chain carries TRBV27 and TRBJ2-1, with TRBD2 matching 12 bases. The germline V gene encodes CDR1 MNHEY and CDR2 SMNVEV (reference sequence). V lost 4 bases to trimming and J lost 6 bases; unmatched junction nucleotides: 13. There are 18 residues in the CDR3. As DNA, the CDR3 is TGTGCCAGCAGTTCTCTAGCGGGGGGGCCTGGGACTCGCAATGAGCAGTTCTTC. Translation gives CASSSLAGGPGTRNEQFF.

J is TRBJ1-5 and V is TRBV6-6; D call uncertain. In germline, CDR1 is MNHNY, CDR2 SVGAGI (reference sequence). The CDR3 totals 13 residues. Trimming shortened V by 6 bases and J by 5 bases, and 11 bases separated the two germline ends. The CDR3 is CASSDRGDQPQHF. The CDR3 nucleotides are TGTGCCAGCAGCGACCGAGGTGATCAGCCCCAGCATTTT.

The chain uses TRBV2 and TRBJ2-5; the match to TRBD1 covers 7 bases. With 6 bases clipped from V and 10 bases from J, the junction kept 14 bases outside the gene matches. The germline V gene encodes CDR1 SNHLY and CDR2 FYNNEI. This CDR3 region has 14 residues. CDR3 in amino acids: CASRIDRETGSQYF. CDR3 DNA: TGTGCCAGCAGAATTGACAGGGAGACAGGGAGCCAGTACTTC.

This chain links TRBV28 with TRBJ1-2; TRBD1 matches at 10 bases. Germline V gene data show CDR1 as MDHEN and CDR2 as SYDVKM. CDR3 length equals 15 residues. V dropped 4 bases and J dropped 6; count of bases not matched to a gene: 8. This CDR3 reads CASSSERTGGDGYTF. CDR3 coding DNA: TGTGCCAGCAGTTCCGAAAGGACAGGGGGTGATGGCTACACCTTC.

The chain carries TRBV2 and TRBJ2-7, with D possibly TRBD2 on 7 matching bases. CDR1 is SNHLY and CDR2 is FYNNEI in the germline V gene. The CDR3 sequence is 13 residues long. Trimming stripped 7 bases from V and 13 bases from J, with 23 bases between. The CDR3 DNA sequence: TGTGCCAGCATCGCCGGGGGGCGCGGGATCAATTACTTC. This codes for CASIAGGRGINYF.

The CDR3 region is CASRLTGTGGEKLFF. In DNA, the CDR3 is TGTGCCAGCAGGTTAACCGGGACAGGGGGTGAAAAACTGTTTTTT. The chain links TRBV28 to TRBJ1-4; 11 nucleotides align to TRBD1. Unmatched junction bases numbered 7, after V lost 6 bases and J lost 7 bases. Germline loops: CDR1 MDHEN, CDR2 SYDVKM. The CDR3 totals 15 residues.

The V and J genes are TRBV30 and TRBJ2-2; a weak D match, TRBD2 (6 bases). Germline V gene data show CDR1 as GTSNPN and CDR2 as SVGIG (reference sequence). There are 15 residues in the CDR3. V lost 4 bases and J 6 bases, leaving 18 bases between the germline ends. CDR3: CAWNPTSSPAGELFF. For the CDR3, the DNA is TGTGCCTGGAACCCAACTAGCTCCCCAGCCGGGGAGCTGTTTTTT.

This clone was seen only a few times. The chain combines TRBV9 with TRBJ2-3; D is possibly TRBD1 (6 bases). V was trimmed by 1 base and J by 2 bases, leaving 17 bases between them. The CDR3 has 17 residues. CDR1 is SGDLS, CDR2 YYNGEE, per germline. The CDR3 is CASSVLQGSGYTDTQYF. CDR3 bases: TGTGCCAGCAGCGTACTACAGGGATCAGGGTACACAGATACGCAGTATTTT.

This chain joins TRBV5-1 and TRBJ1-6; 7 bases line up with TRBD1. The CDR3 consists of 14 residues. V was pared by 2 bases and J by 8 bases, with 4 bases of the junction left unmatched. Looked up from germline, CDR1 is SGHRS and CDR2 is YFSETQ. The CDR3 DNA reads TGCGCCAGCAGCTTACAGGGGATGGATTCACCCCTCCACTTT. The encoded protein is CASSLQGMDSPLHF.

This chain uses TRBV3-1 (or the pseudogene TRBV3-2) with TRBJ2-2, with no clear D. Trimming took off 3 bases at V and 6 bases at J, with 5 bases between the two ends. This CDR3 contains 12 residues. CDR1 LGHDT and CDR2 YNNKEL come from the germline V gene (reference sequence). CDR3 residues: CASSHAAGELFF. CDR3 in DNA: TGTGCCAGCAGCCATGCGGCCGGGGAGCTGTTTTTT.

The chain carries TRBV11-2 and TRBJ1-1; perhaps TRBD1 as D (5 bases). With 5 bases removed from V and 2 bases from J, the gap between germline ends came to 24 bases. Germline assignment: CDR1 SGHAT and CDR2 FQNNGV. This CDR3 contains 18 residues. This CDR3 is CASSPQINRQIINTEAFF. The CDR3 DNA follows: TGTGCCAGCAGCCCCCAAATCAACAGACAGATTATAAACACTGAAGCTTTCTTT.

The chain couples TRBV6-5 to TRBJ2-1; 7 bases are shared with TRBD1. Germline V gene data show CDR1 as MNHEY and CDR2 as SVGAGI. The CDR3 runs to 15 residues. V was clipped by 5 bases and J by 5 bases; unmatched bases: 9. The CDR3 spells CASSLRQGVHNEQFF. CDR3 nucleotides: TGTGCCAGCAGTCTCCGACAGGGAGTACACAATGAGCAGTTCTTC.

The rearrangement links TRBV2 to TRBJ1-5; D is undetermined. The CDR3 is 14 residues long. The germline CDR1 and CDR2 sequences are SNHLY and FYNNEI. The germline V and J ends were trimmed by 2 bases and 5 bases, with 10 bases remaining between them. The CDR3, as DNA: TGTGCCAGCAGTGAAAGCAGGCTCGATCAGCCCCAGCATTTT. Its translation: CASSESRLDQPQHF.

This chain joins TRBV5-1 and TRBJ2-2, with D possibly TRBD2 on 6 matching bases. Germline values: CDR1 SGHRS, CDR2 YFSETQ. V was cut by 4 bases and J by 8 bases, with 15 bases left in between. The CDR3 contains 14 residues. The CDR3 coding sequence is TGCGCCAGCAGCCCGGGACTGGTGGCGGGGGAGCTGTTTTTT. Residues: CASSPGLVAGELFF.

V usage is TRBV7-2 and J usage is TRBJ2-1; TRBD2 agrees at 10 bases. The CDR3 is made up of 19 amino acids. The ends lost 6 bases at V and 5 bases at J; junction bases unmatched: 19. In germline, CDR1 is SGHTA, CDR2 FQGNSA. The CDR3 DNA reads TGTGCCAGCAGTTTTAGGTGGCGGCTAGCGGGAGTATCTAACAATGAGCAGTTCTTC. The encoded protein is CASSFRWRLAGVSNNEQFF.

This clone was seen a handful of times. The chain links TRBV15 to TRBJ1-3; maybe TRBD1 (5 bases). The CDR3 loop spans 16 amino acids. The germline CDR1 and CDR2 sequences are LNHNV and YYDKDF (reference sequence). V gave up 0 bases and J gave up 4 bases, with 13 bases separating them. In nucleotides, the CDR3 is TGTGCCACCAGCAGAGATTCGGGGGAAGGAGGAAACACCATATATTTT. It translates to CATSRDSGEGGNTIYF.

The V gene is TRBV12-3 or TRBV12-4, the J gene TRBJ1-1; a weak D match, TRBD1 (5 bases). This CDR3 contains 10 residues. V lost 4 bases to trimming and J lost 12 bases, with 9 bases between them. The CDR3 coding sequence is TGTGCCAGCAGTTCGGGGGAACCTTTCTTT. It translates to CASSSGEPFF.

This chain joins TRBV7-2 and TRBJ2-5; TRBD2 aligns across 9 bases. Losses at the gene ends were 1 base for V and 5 bases for J; bases not matched to a gene: 8. Per germline, CDR1 SGHTA and CDR2 FQGNSA. The CDR3 is made up of 16 amino acids. CDR3 in amino acids: CASSLGAGGSGETQYF. The CDR3 DNA follows: TGTGCCAGCAGCTTAGGAGCGGGAGGATCAGGGGAGACCCAGTACTTC.

The chain is built from TRBV20-1 and TRBJ1-2; D remains unclear. From germline, CDR1 is DFQATT and CDR2 SNEGSKA (reference sequence). Trimming shortened V by 3 bases and J by 4 bases, and 12 bases separated the two germline ends. This CDR3 is built from 13 residues. CDR3 nucleotide sequence: TGCAGTGCTAGTTCCCCAGGAGGCTATGGCTACACCTTC. Translated, it gives CSASSPGGYGYTF.

The chain carries TRBV5-4 and TRBJ1-6, with D perhaps matching TRBD1 (5 bases). This CDR3 contains 13 residues. V lost 0 bases and J lost 14, with 12 bases in between. Germline CDR1 is SGHNT and CDR2 is YYREEE (reference sequence). This chain's CDR3 is CASSLVQGNSLHF. CDR3 DNA: TGTGCCAGCAGCTTGGTGCAGGGCAACTCCCTCCACTTT.

In this sample, this clone turned up a few times. The V gene is TRBV6-5, the J gene TRBJ2-7, with 8 nucleotides matching TRBD1. Trimming took 6 bases from V and 7 from J; bases not matched to a gene: 11. CDR1 is MNHEY and CDR2 is SVGAGI in the germline V gene. The CDR3 is 14 residues long. CDR3 residues: CASRPGTGPWEQYF. DNA for the CDR3: TGTGCCAGCAGGCCTGGGACAGGACCCTGGGAGCAGTACTTC.

This rearrangement joins TRBV6-5 to TRBJ2-5; 7 bases fit TRBD2. The CDR3 extends over 14 amino acids. Germline V gene lookup returns CDR1 MNHEY and CDR2 SVGAGI. The V and J ends lost 6 bases and 5 bases, in that order; junction bases with no gene match: 9. CDR3 protein: CASSRGGSQETQYF. For the CDR3, the DNA is TGTGCCAGCAGCCGTGGCGGGAGCCAGGAGACCCAGTACTTC.